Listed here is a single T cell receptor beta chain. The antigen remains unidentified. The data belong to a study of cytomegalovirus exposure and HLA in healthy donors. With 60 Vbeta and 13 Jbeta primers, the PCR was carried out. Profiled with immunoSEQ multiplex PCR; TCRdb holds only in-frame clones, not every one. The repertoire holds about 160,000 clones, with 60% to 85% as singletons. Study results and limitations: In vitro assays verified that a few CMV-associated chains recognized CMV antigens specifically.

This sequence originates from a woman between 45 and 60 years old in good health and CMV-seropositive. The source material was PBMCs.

The CDR3 DNA is TGCGCCGACACGCTCCGGGACAAGACCTACGAGCAGTACTTC. It specifies CADTLRDKTYEQYF. The rearrangement links TRBV10-1 to TRBJ2-7; D might be TRBD1 (6 bases). V was shortened by 11 bases and J by 2 bases, with 19 bases between the two germline ends. CDR1 and CDR2 (germline): WNHNN, SYGVQD (reference sequence). This CDR3 contains 14 residues.